One sample yielded the 29 T cell receptor beta chains listed below, sequenced in a study of PD-L1 blockade in urothelial cancer. TCRdb's copy holds only in-frame clones and misses some; the assay was immunoSEQ multiplex PCR. The sample gives about 110,000 clones, around 90% of which show up once; less than 5% is in the top ten. Noted time point: peripheral blood 6 weeks after treatment start. The specimen was PBMCs, collected around atezolizumab (anti-PD-L1) treatment. These receptors were obtained from a man in his 60s with urothelial cancer.

The chain has TRBV14 and TRBJ2-1; TRBD1 matches 7 bases. The CDR3 totals 14 residues. Per the germline V gene, CDR1 is SGHDN and CDR2 is FVKESK. V lost 3 bases and J lost 6; bases outside the gene matches: 5. CDR3 loop: CASSHRTGSNEQFF. The CDR3 DNA reads as TGTGCCAGCAGCCACCGGACAGGTTCCAATGAGCAGTTCTTC.

The chain employs TRBV10-2 and TRBJ1-2, with D maybe TRBD1 (6 bases). Between the trimmed V and J ends, which lost 6 bases and 7 bases, there was a span of 15 bases. The CDR3 runs 13 residues. The germline V gene has CDR1 WSHSY and CDR2 SAAADI. CDR3 coding DNA: TGCGCCAGCAGACAGGGTCCTGATCGTGGCTACACCTTC. Protein sequence: CASRQGPDRGYTF.

V is TRBV2 and J is TRBJ1-2, with D perhaps matching TRBD1 (5 bases). CDR1 and CDR2 from the germline V gene are SNHLY and FYNNEI. V lost 8 bases to trimming and J lost 10 bases, with 17 bases between them. This CDR3 region has 12 residues. The CDR3 coding sequence is TGTGCCAGCTCGTATGACGGCAGGGTCTACACCTTC. Its protein is CASSYDGRVYTF.

The CDR3 protein is CSVGDKGADTQYF. CDR3 in DNA: TGCAGCGTCGGGGACAAAGGGGCAGATACGCAGTATTTT. V gene TRBV29-1 combines with J gene TRBJ2-3; a weak D match, TRBD1 (6 bases). The V gene's germline CDR1 is SQVTM and CDR2 ANQGSEA. Trimming removed 6 bases from V and 4 bases from J, with 14 bases in between. CDR3 length: 13 amino acids.

V gene TRBV2 combines with J gene TRBJ2-7; D possibly corresponds to TRBD1 (6 bases). Germline-derived CDR1 and CDR2 are SNHLY and FYNNEI. This CDR3 is built from 14 residues. V was shortened by 4 bases and J by 0 bases, with 10 bases between the two germline ends. In nucleotides, the CDR3 is TGTGCCAGCAGTGGGGACAACCTCTCCTACGAGCAGTACTTC. Its protein is CASSGDNLSYEQYF.

The chain couples TRBV12-1 to TRBJ1-2; the table's D call, TRBD1, was not checked against the DNA. TRBV12-1 is designated a pseudogene. The CDR3 length is 17 residues. The CDR3 loop is CASSFTHRTGRGYGYTF. CDR3 sequence (DNA): TGTGCCAGCAGCTTTACTCACCGGACAGGGAGAGGGTATGGCTACACCTTC.

This sequence joins TRBV4-2 and TRBJ2-7, with D perhaps matching TRBD2 (5 bases). The V end was cut by 9 bases, the J end by 2 bases, with 11 bases between. CDR1 and CDR2 (germline): LGHNA, YNFKEQ. This CDR3 has 12 amino acids. CDR3: CARGRGAYEQYF. The CDR3 DNA follows: TGTGCCAGAGGTCGGGGTGCCTACGAGCAGTACTTC.

V and J are TRBV19 and TRBJ2-7, with TRBD2 matching over 7 bases. Unmatched junction bases numbered 10, after V lost 6 bases and J lost 2 bases. This CDR3 has 15 amino acids. Germline lookup yields CDR1 LNHDA and CDR2 SQIVND (reference sequence). The CDR3 reads CASRIRPSGPYEQYF. For the CDR3, the DNA is TGTGCCAGTAGGATACGACCTAGCGGTCCCTACGAGCAGTACTTC.

The gene calls are TRBV5-1 and TRBJ2-1; 7 bases are a match to TRBD1. This CDR3 comprises 16 residues. Germline values: CDR1 SGHRS, CDR2 YFSETQ. Trimming took 3 bases from V and 8 from J; bases not matched to a gene: 14. The CDR3: CASSSASQGLSYEQFF. The CDR3 bases are TGCGCCAGCAGCTCAGCGTCACAGGGGTTATCATATGAGCAGTTCTTC. The full variable domain, its missing parts supplied by reference TRBV5-1 and TRBJ2-1, is KAGVTQTPRYLIKTRGQQVTLSCSPISGHRSVSWYQQTPGQGLQFLFEYFSETQRNKGNFPGRFSGRQFSNSRSEMNVSTLELGDSALYLCASSSASQGLSYEQFFGPGTRLTVL.

The chain employs TRBV5-1 and TRBJ2-1; 9 bases match TRBD1. CDR1 and CDR2 from the germline V gene are SGHRS and YFSETQ. Trimming cost V 4 bases and J 0 bases; bases outside gene matches: 8. The CDR3 runs to 17 residues. CDR3 amino acids: CASSLGQGPSSYNEQFF. CDR3 sequence (DNA): TGCGCCAGCAGCCTGGGACAGGGACCAAGCTCCTACAATGAGCAGTTCTTC.

Here the CDR3 reads CASSAGQVREQYF. CDR3 DNA sequence: TGTGCCAGCAGCGCGGGACAGGTTCGCGAGCAGTACTTC. This sequence joins TRBV9 and TRBJ2-7; the match to TRBD1 covers 8 bases. CDR1 and CDR2 from the germline V gene are SGDLS and YYNGEE. The ends lost 3 bases at V and 6 bases at J; junction bases unmatched: 5. CDR3 length: 13 residues.

This rearrangement joins TRBV7-6 to TRBJ1-6; a possible D gene is TRBD1 (6 bases). V was pared by 3 bases and J by 9 bases, with 15 bases between. The CDR3 runs 15 residues. Germline V gene data show CDR1 as SGHVS and CDR2 as FNYEAQ. CDR3 DNA sequence: TGTGCCAGCAGCTTGTCAGGGGAATTTAGTTCACCCCTCCACTTT. As protein: CASSLSGEFSSPLHF.

The chain carries TRBV27 and TRBJ2-2; D gene unclear. Trimming removed 3 bases from V and 1 base from J, with 6 bases in between. The germline CDR1 and CDR2 sequences are MNHEY and SMNVEV (reference sequence). CDR3 length equals 14 residues. The CDR3 coding sequence is TGTGCCAGCAGTTTCGAGGTGAACACCGGGGAGCTGTTTTTT. The encoded protein is CASSFEVNTGELFF.

The chain couples TRBV6-5 to TRBJ2-3; 11 bases fit TRBD2. In germline, CDR1 is MNHEY, CDR2 SVGAGI. The J segment lost 4 bases and the V segment lost 5 bases, leaving 5 bases of the junction unmatched. The CDR3 has 15 amino acids. CDR3 bases: TGTGCCAGCAGTAAGACTAGCGGGGAGGCAGATACGCAGTATTTT. Its translation is CASSKTSGEADTQYF.

The gene calls are TRBV6-5 and TRBJ1-2; tentatively, D is TRBD1 (5 bases). Germline loops: CDR1 MNHEY, CDR2 SVGAGI. Trimming took 2 bases from V and 4 from J, leaving 11 bases between them. The CDR3 is 14 amino acids. The CDR3 sequence is CASSYDRFFYGYTF. As DNA, the CDR3 is TGTGCCAGCAGTTACGACAGATTTTTCTATGGCTACACCTTC.

This chain's CDR3 is CASSEMVTSSYEQYF. As DNA, the CDR3 is TGTGCCAGCAGTGAAATGGTTACCAGCTCCTACGAGCAGTACTTC. The chain couples TRBV2 to TRBJ2-7; D is unresolved. CDR1 and CDR2 from the germline V gene are SNHLY and FYNNEI. Trimming removed 2 bases from V and 0 bases from J, with 11 bases in between. CDR3 length equals 15 residues.

The chain uses TRBV7-2 and TRBJ1-1; a weak D match, TRBD1 (5 bases). The CDR3 sequence is 14 residues long. Germline CDR1 and CDR2: SGHTA and FQGNSA. Trimming shortened V by 1 base and J by 3 bases, and 9 bases separated the two germline ends. The CDR3 sequence: CASSLVGGDTEAFF. The CDR3 bases are TGTGCCAGCAGCTTAGTCGGGGGGGACACTGAAGCTTTCTTT.

V usage is TRBV7-2 and J usage is TRBJ2-3; possibly TRBD2 for D (5 bases). The CDR3 sequence is 17 residues long. CDR1 and CDR2 from the germline V gene are SGHTA and FQGNSA. Trimming cost V 8 bases and J 5 bases, with 26 bases left between them. The CDR3 is CASLTMGYAAGGDTQYF. CDR3 DNA: TGTGCCAGCCTTACTATGGGATACGCTGCGGGTGGAGATACGCAGTATTTT.

V is TRBV7-2 and J is TRBJ2-5; D remains unclear. The CDR3 loop spans 13 amino acids. Germline CDR1 is SGHTA and CDR2 is FQGNSA. V lost 2 bases and J lost 9, with 13 bases in between. The CDR3 region has the DNA TGTGCCAGCAGCTTACGCCTTCTGCAGGCCCAGTACTTC. Protein: CASSLRLLQAQYF.

The gene calls are TRBV28 and TRBJ2-1; 8 bases are shared with TRBD2. The CDR3 is 20 residues long. Germline CDR1 reads MDHEN; CDR2 reads SYDVKM. With V trimmed by 1 base and J by 5 bases, 19 bases remained unmatched. The CDR3 DNA sequence: TGTGCCAGCAGTTTATACAAGGGGGGCGGCTTAGCGGGGATCAACAATGAGCAGTTCTTC. It codes for CASSLYKGGGLAGINNEQFF. Full variable domain (rest looked up from reference TRBV28 and TRBJ2-1): DVKVTQSSRYLVKRTGEKVFLECVQDMDHENMFWYRQDPGLGLRLIYFSYDVKMKEKGDIPEGYSVSREKKERFSLILESASTNQTSMYLCASSLYKGGGLAGINNEQFFGPGTRLTVL.

This clone was detected only once. This chain connects TRBV6-1 to TRBJ1-5, with D hard to call. V dropped 2 bases and J dropped 2 bases, with 10 bases sitting between them. Germline-derived CDR1 and CDR2 are MNHNS and SASEGT. The CDR3 is 15 residues long. The CDR3 nucleotides read TGTGCCAGCAGTGAAATGGCAGGTGGCAATCAGCCCCAGCATTTT. Translated: CASSEMAGGNQPQHF.

The V gene is TRBV10-3, the J gene TRBJ2-5, with TRBD1 identical over 9 bases. Trimming took 5 bases from V and 4 from J; bases not matched to a gene: 5. This CDR3 is built from 14 residues. Germline CDR1 is ENHRY and CDR2 is SYGVKD. CDR3 in DNA: TGTGCCATCAGTAGGGACAGGGAGGGAGAGACCCAGTACTTC. This encodes CAISRDREGETQYF.

The rearrangement uses TRBV18 and TRBJ2-3; the D gene is possibly TRBD1 (6 bases). Trimming shortened V by 0 bases and J by 3 bases, and 13 bases separated the two germline ends. In germline, CDR1 is KGHSH, CDR2 LQKENI. This CDR3 is built from 16 residues. The CDR3 nucleotides are TGTGCCAGCTCACCACCGATAGGGACAAGAACAGATACGCAGTATTTT. This translates into CASSPPIGTRTDTQYF.

The chain combines TRBV30 with TRBJ2-1; TRBD2 aligns across 8 bases. Germline lookup yields CDR1 GTSNPN and CDR2 SVGIG (reference sequence). There are 14 residues in the CDR3. The ends lost 2 bases at V and 6 bases at J; junction bases unmatched: 6. The DNA of the CDR3 is TGTGCCTGGAGTAAAATAGCGGGGAGCAATGAGCAGTTCTTC. It yields the protein CAWSKIAGSNEQFF.

J is TRBJ1-1 and V is TRBV30; a possible D gene is TRBD1 (6 bases). The CDR3 covers 16 residues. The V and J ends lost 3 bases and 1 base respectively, with 18 bases between them. Germline V gene data show CDR1 as GTSNPN and CDR2 as SVGIG (reference sequence). In nucleotides, the CDR3 is TGTGCCTGGAGAGTTACAGGGCAAGGGGCGAACACTGAAGCTTTCTTT. Translation: CAWRVTGQGANTEAFF.

The chain links TRBV27 to TRBJ1-5; possibly TRBD1 for D (5 bases). The CDR3 is 13 amino acids. Trimming shortened V by 4 bases and J by 6 bases, and 10 bases separated the two germline ends. Germline CDR1 and CDR2: MNHEY and SMNVEV (reference sequence). This chain's CDR3 is CASSSGSGQPQHF. CDR3 sequence (DNA): TGTGCCAGCAGTTCAGGGTCGGGTCAGCCCCAGCATTTT.

The V gene is TRBV9, the J gene TRBJ2-3, with D possibly being TRBD2 (6 bases). The CDR3 has 16 residues. The V end was cut by 1 base, the J end by 0 bases, with 12 bases between. Germline V gene sequence: CDR1 SGDLS, CDR2 YYNGEE. Here the CDR3 DNA reads TGTGCCAGCAGCGTATTTAGCGGCACTAGCACAGATACGCAGTATTTT. Protein product: CASSVFSGTSTDTQYF. The full variable domain, rest sourced from reference TRBV9 and TRBJ2-3, is DSGVTQTPKHLITATGQRVTLRCSPRSGDLSVYWYQQSLDQGLQFLIQYYNGEERAKGNILERFSAQQFPDLHSELNLSSLELGDSALYFCASSVFSGTSTDTQYFGPGTRLTVL.

This clone is a singleton in its sample. The chain employs TRBV5-4 and TRBJ2-7; 9 nucleotides align to TRBD2. The J segment lost 0 bases and the V segment lost 3 bases, leaving 4 bases of the junction unmatched. CDR3 size: 15 residues. Looked up from germline, CDR1 is SGHNT and CDR2 is YYREEE (reference sequence). The CDR3 DNA reads TGTGCCAGCAGCTGGGCTAGCGGGGCCTCCTACGAGCAGTACTTC. As protein: CASSWASGASYEQYF.

The table lists this clone with a count of one. This sequence joins TRBV13 and TRBJ2-7; D perhaps matches TRBD1 (6 bases). The V gene lost 6 bases and the J gene lost 4 bases, with 13 bases spanning the gap. The CDR3 has 13 residues. The germline gives CDR1 PRHDT, CDR2 FYEKMQ (reference sequence). DNA for the CDR3: TGTGCCAGCAGTATACAGGGAAGGTACGAGCAGTACTTC. Translating gives CASSIQGRYEQYF.